A single sample is the source of the 6 T cell receptor beta chains below, sequenced in a study of chemoradiotherapy in HPV16-positive cancers. Clones were read by immunoSEQ multiplex PCR, and TCRdb kept only the in-frame ones, dropping some. This sample carries about 2,000 clones, 75% to 90% of them seen once, and the ten largest clones take about 20%. The source material was tumor tissue, sampled from a patient who underwent chemoradiotherapy. These receptors were taken from a human donor with HPV-associated anogenital cancer.

This clone was recorded only once. The genes are TRBV5-5 and TRBJ1-4, with 7 nucleotides matching TRBD1. CDR3 length: 15 residues. V dropped 4 bases and J dropped 4; count of bases not matched to a gene: 7. Germline CDR1 SGHKS, CDR2 YYEKEE (reference sequence). The CDR3 loop is CASSPIGTVNEKLFF. In DNA, the CDR3 is TGTGCCAGCAGCCCCATCGGGACAGTTAATGAAAAACTGTTTTTT.

The chain is built from TRBV18 and TRBJ1-1, with 8 bases fitting TRBD1. V dropped 6 bases and J dropped 1; count of bases not matched to a gene: 13. This CDR3 is built from 17 residues. CDR1 is KGHSH, CDR2 LQKENI, per germline. The CDR3 loop is CASSPRTGIEGNTEAFF. The DNA for the CDR3 is TGTGCCAGCTCCCCCAGGACAGGGATAGAAGGGAACACTGAAGCTTTCTTT.

The chain couples TRBV4-1 to TRBJ1-4; D unresolved. The CDR3 is made up of 15 amino acids. Trimming stripped 5 bases from V and 4 bases from J, with 14 bases between. Germline lookup yields CDR1 MGHRA and CDR2 YSYEKL. The chain's CDR3 is CASSSHPGLNEKLFF. CDR3 bases: TGCGCCAGCAGCTCCCACCCGGGCCTTAATGAAAAACTGTTTTTT.

V gene TRBV19 combines with J gene TRBJ2-7, with TRBD2 matching 9 bases. With V trimmed by 1 base and J by 0 bases, 4 bases remained unmatched. Germline assignment: CDR1 LNHDA and CDR2 SQIVND (reference sequence). There are 16 residues in the CDR3. The CDR3 loop reads CASSIAATSGSYEQYF. CDR3 coding DNA: TGTGCCAGTAGTATAGCGGCGACTAGCGGCTCCTACGAGCAGTACTTC.

The V and J genes are TRBV5-1 and TRBJ1-2; 9 positions agree with TRBD1. In germline, CDR1 is SGHRS, CDR2 YFSETQ. Germline trimming cut 5 bases from V and 8 bases from J; bases unmatched to any gene: 7. CDR3 length: 13 amino acids. CDR3 nucleotide sequence: TGCGCCAGCAGGCCGGACAGGGGTGGAGGCTACACCTTC. Translating it yields CASRPDRGGGYTF.

The chain carries TRBV2 and TRBJ1-2, with D possibly TRBD1 on 6 matching bases. Trimming removed 6 bases from V and 5 bases from J, with 25 bases in between. This CDR3 is 17 amino acids long. Germline V gene data show CDR1 as SNHLY and CDR2 as FYNNEI. The CDR3 here is CASRITGRGSYGYGYTF. The CDR3 nucleotides are TGTGCCAGCAGAATCACAGGGCGGGGAAGCTACGGGTATGGCTACACCTTC. Variable domain in full (rest from reference TRBV2 and TRBJ1-2): EPEVTQTPSHQVTQMGQEVILRCVPISNHLYFYWYRQILGQKVEFLVSFYNNEISEKSEIFDDQFSVERPDGSNFTLKIRSTKLEDSAMYFCASRITGRGSYGYGYTFGSGTRLTVV.